These 20 T cell receptor beta chains share one sample of origin, sequenced in a study of CXCR3-negative and CXCR3-positive naive CD8 T cells. Libraries of TRB cDNA were made by 5' RACE and carried UMIs. TCRdb reanalyzed the 5' RACE reads, giving one entry per CDR3 protein sequence and no DNA. This repertoire includes 92,000 or so distinct CDR3 sequences. Material: naive CXCR3- CD8+ T cells from blood. The subset here: CD45RO-CCR7+CD27+CD95- naive CD8+ T cells lacking CXCR3 (TNR3-). The receptors originated from a human donor in good health. Some clones in this sample may be carry-over from other donors' samples.

The chain joins TRBV29-1 to TRBJ1-2; TCRdb lists TRBD1, though no DNA is available to test this call. The CDR3 is made up of 12 amino acids. Germline lookup yields CDR1 SQVTM and CDR2 ANQGSEA. CDR3 sequence reads: CSALDGVGGYTF.

The V call is TRBV28, the J call TRBJ2-5; TCRdb designates TRBD2, a call that cannot be tested without DNA. The CDR3 spans 19 residues. CDR1 is MDHEN and CDR2 is SYDVKM in the germline V gene. The CDR3 here is CASSLQTGTSGGAAETQYF.

V gene TRBV9 combines with J gene TRBJ2-1. CDR3 length: 15 residues. Germline V gene lookup returns CDR1 SGDLS and CDR2 YYNGEE. This CDR3 reads CASSVGRGLYNEQFF.

The chain uses TRBV7-2 and TRBJ2-7. CDR1 and CDR2 (germline): SGHTA, FQGNSA. The CDR3 contains 13 residues. The CDR3 is CASSLYGNYEQYF.

This sequence joins TRBV29-1 and TRBJ2-1; the D gene TCRdb calls, TRBD2, cannot be checked with no DNA. The CDR3 totals 17 residues. Germline V gene sequence: CDR1 SQVTM, CDR2 ANQGSEA. Here the CDR3 reads CSVELLPPRSSYNEQFF.

V is TRBV12-3 or TRBV12-4 and J is TRBJ2-7; TCRdb lists TRBD2, though no DNA is available to test this call. The CDR3 loop spans 14 amino acids. CDR3 in amino acids: CASSFLEEGYEQYF.

CDR3 amino acids: CASIKQGAVGYTF. This rearrangement joins TRBV12-3 or TRBV12-4 to TRBJ1-2; lacking DNA, the TRBD1 call made by TCRdb goes unchecked. The CDR3 contains 13 residues.

This chain links TRBV20-1 with TRBJ2-3; the D call of TRBD1 rests on TCRdb alone, since no DNA is present to check it. Germline values: CDR1 DFQATT, CDR2 SNEGSKA (reference sequence). The CDR3 length is 16 residues. The CDR3 region is CSAFYRGLYLEATQYF.

This rearrangement joins TRBV5-1 to TRBJ1-2. Germline CDR1 SGHRS, CDR2 YFSETQ. The CDR3 has 12 residues. CDR3 in amino acids: CASSLDGNGYTF.

The chain is built from TRBV6-6 and TRBJ2-3; TCRdb's D call of TRBD2 is untestable without DNA. This CDR3 comprises 19 residues. Germline V gene data show CDR1 as MNHNY and CDR2 as SVGAGI (reference sequence). The CDR3 loop reads CASAASLILDYSSTDTQYF.

The J gene is TRBJ1-1, the V gene TRBV7-9. Germline assignment: CDR1 SEHNR and CDR2 FQNEAQ (reference sequence). CDR3 length: 13 residues. The CDR3 spells CASSPVGGTEAFF. Full variable domain (missing parts from reference TRBV7-9 and TRBJ1-1): DTGVSQNPRHKITKRGQNVTFRCDPISEHNRLYWYRQTLGQGPEFLTYFQNEAQLEKSRLLSDRFSAERPKGSFSTLEIQRTEQGDSAMYLCASSPVGGTEAFFGQGTRLTVV.

The rearrangement links TRBV29-1 to TRBJ1-1; the D call of TRBD1 rests on TCRdb alone, since no DNA is present to check it. The CDR3 is made up of 12 amino acids. The germline V gene has CDR1 SQVTM and CDR2 ANQGSEA. CDR3 in amino acids: CSVVGAGAEAFF. Drawing the rest from reference TRBV29-1 and TRBJ1-1, the complete variable domain is SAVISQKPSRDICQRGTSLTIQCQVDSQVTMMFWYRQQPGQSLTLIATANQGSEATYESGFVIDKFPISRPNLTFSTLTVSNMSPEDSSIYLCSVVGAGAEAFFGQGTRLTVV.

This chain joins TRBV20-1 and TRBJ2-3; the D gene TCRdb calls, TRBD1, cannot be checked with no DNA. The CDR3 consists of 15 residues. In germline, CDR1 is DFQATT, CDR2 SNEGSKA (reference sequence). The CDR3 here is CSASEGTRTSGTQYF.

The CDR3 region is CASSSLQGEKSGYTF. The V gene is TRBV7-9, the J gene TRBJ1-2; absent DNA, TCRdb's TRBD1 call cannot be checked. The CDR3 contains 15 residues. Germline CDR1 and CDR2: SEHNR and FQNEAQ (reference sequence).

J is TRBJ2-7 and V is TRBV27; TCRdb reports TRBD2, a call that lacks DNA to check it against. CDR3 length equals 14 residues. Germline CDR1 reads MNHEY; CDR2 reads SMNVEV (reference sequence). The CDR3 here is CASSSDLSGYEQYF.

The V call is TRBV7-9, the J call TRBJ2-1. There are 15 residues in the CDR3. Germline CDR1 reads SEHNR; CDR2 reads FQNEAQ (reference sequence). CDR3 loop: CASSPTASSYNEQFF. Full variable domain (missing parts from reference TRBV7-9 and TRBJ2-1): DTGVSQNPRHKITKRGQNVTFRCDPISEHNRLYWYRQTLGQGPEFLTYFQNEAQLEKSRLLSDRFSAERPKGSFSTLEIQRTEQGDSAMYLCASSPTASSYNEQFFGPGTRLTVL.

The chain combines TRBV4-3 with TRBJ2-7; TCRdb calls TRBD2, which cannot be checked without DNA. This CDR3 spans 15 amino acids. Germline lookup yields CDR1 LGHNA and CDR2 YSLEER. The CDR3 is CASSQAQGILYEQYF.

The genes are TRBV5-5 and TRBJ2-3; TCRdb names TRBD2, which stays unverified in the absence of DNA. Germline CDR1 SGHKS, CDR2 YYEKEE (reference sequence). CDR3 length equals 16 residues. The CDR3: CASSLAGTSGADTQYF.

The rearrangement uses TRBV11-2 and TRBJ1-1. The CDR3 runs to 15 residues. CDR1 and CDR2 (germline): SGHAT, FQNNGV. The CDR3 loop is CASSLLLGENTEAFF.

The V call is TRBV7-9, the J call TRBJ2-1; TCRdb's assignment of TRBD1 cannot be checked, as there is no DNA. Germline CDR1 and CDR2: SEHNR and FQNEAQ (reference sequence). The length of the CDR3 is 14 residues. The CDR3 sequence is CASSPPGTGNEQFF.